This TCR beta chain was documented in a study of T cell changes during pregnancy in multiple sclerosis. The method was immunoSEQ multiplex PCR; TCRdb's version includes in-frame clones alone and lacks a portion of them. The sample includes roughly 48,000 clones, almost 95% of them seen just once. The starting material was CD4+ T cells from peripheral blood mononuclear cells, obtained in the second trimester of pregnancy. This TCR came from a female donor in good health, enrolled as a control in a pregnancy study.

The CDR3 sequence: CASSEGRQRGYTF. CDR3 nucleotide sequence: TGTGCCAGCAGTGAAGGCAGACAGCGTGGCTACACCTTC. V usage is TRBV2 and J usage is TRBJ1-2; D possibly corresponds to TRBD1 (5 bases). The V and J ends lost 1 base and 7 bases respectively, with 10 bases between them. The germline gives CDR1 SNHLY, CDR2 FYNNEI. This CDR3 has 13 residues.